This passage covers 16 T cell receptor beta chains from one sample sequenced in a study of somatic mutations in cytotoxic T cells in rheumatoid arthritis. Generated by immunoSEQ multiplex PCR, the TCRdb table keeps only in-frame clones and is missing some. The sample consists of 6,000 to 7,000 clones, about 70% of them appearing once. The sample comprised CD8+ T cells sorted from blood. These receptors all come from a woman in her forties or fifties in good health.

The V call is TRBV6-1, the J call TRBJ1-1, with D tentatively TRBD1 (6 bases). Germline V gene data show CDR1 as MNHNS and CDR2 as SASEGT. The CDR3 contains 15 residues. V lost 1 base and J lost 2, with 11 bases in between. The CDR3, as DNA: TGTGCCAGCAGTGAAGATCAGGGGCTTAACACTGAAGCTTTCTTT. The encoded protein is CASSEDQGLNTEAFF.

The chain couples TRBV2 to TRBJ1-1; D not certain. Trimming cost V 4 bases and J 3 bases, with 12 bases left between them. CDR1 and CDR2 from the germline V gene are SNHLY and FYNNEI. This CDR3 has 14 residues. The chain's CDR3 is CASSVAGADTEAFF. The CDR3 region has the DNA TGTGCCAGCAGTGTAGCAGGAGCGGACACTGAAGCTTTCTTT.

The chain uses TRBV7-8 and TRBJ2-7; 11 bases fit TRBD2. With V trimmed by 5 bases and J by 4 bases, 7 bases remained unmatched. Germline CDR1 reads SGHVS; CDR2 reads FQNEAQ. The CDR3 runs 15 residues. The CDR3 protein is CASSRYGTSGYEQYF. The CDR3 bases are TGTGCCAGCAGCCGATACGGGACTAGCGGTTACGAGCAGTACTTC.

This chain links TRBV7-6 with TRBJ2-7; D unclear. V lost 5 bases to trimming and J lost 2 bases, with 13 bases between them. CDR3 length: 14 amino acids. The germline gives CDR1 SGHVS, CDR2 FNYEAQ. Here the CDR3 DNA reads TGTGCCAGCAGCCCGGGTGAGGCCACCTACGAGCAGTACTTC. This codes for CASSPGEATYEQYF.

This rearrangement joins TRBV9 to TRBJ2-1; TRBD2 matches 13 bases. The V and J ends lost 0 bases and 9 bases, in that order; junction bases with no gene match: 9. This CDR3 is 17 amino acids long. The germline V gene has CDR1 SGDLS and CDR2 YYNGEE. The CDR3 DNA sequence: TGTGCCAGCAGCGTAGCTTATAGAACTAGCGGGGGGGTTGAGCAGTTCTTC. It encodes CASSVAYRTSGGVEQFF.

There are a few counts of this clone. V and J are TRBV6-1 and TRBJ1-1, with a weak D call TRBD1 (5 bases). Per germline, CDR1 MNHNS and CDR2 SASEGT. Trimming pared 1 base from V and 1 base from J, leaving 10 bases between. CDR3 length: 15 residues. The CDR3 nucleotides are TGTGCCAGCAGTGAAGTAGTAGGACAGAACACTGAAGCTTTCTTT. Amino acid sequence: CASSEVVGQNTEAFF.

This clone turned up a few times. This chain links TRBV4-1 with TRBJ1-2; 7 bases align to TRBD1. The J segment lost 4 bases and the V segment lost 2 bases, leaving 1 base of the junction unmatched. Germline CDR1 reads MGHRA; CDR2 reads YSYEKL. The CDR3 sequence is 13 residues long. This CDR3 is CASSQRDSYGYTF. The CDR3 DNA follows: TGCGCCAGCAGCCAACGGGACAGCTATGGCTACACCTTC.

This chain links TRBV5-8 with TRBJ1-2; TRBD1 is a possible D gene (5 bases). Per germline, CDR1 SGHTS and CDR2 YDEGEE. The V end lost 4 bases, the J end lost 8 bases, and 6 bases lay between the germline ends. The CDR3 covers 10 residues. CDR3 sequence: CASSPGGYTF. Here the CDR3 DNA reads TGTGCCAGCAGCCCAGGGGGCTACACCTTC. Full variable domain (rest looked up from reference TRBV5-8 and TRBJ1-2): EAGVTQSPTHLIKTRGQQATLRCSPISGHTSVYWYQQALGLGLQFLLWYDEGEERNRGNFPPRFSGRQFPNYSSELNVNALELEDSALYLCASSPGGYTFGSGTRLTVV.

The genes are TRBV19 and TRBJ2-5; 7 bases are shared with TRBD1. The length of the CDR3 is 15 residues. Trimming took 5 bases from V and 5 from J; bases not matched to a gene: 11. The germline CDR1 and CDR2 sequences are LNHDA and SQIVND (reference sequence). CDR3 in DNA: TGTGCCAGTAGTCCCACCCGGGACAGTTCGGAGACCCAGTACTTC. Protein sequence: CASSPTRDSSETQYF.

The chain's CDR3 is CASSGPGLTNTGELFF. DNA for the CDR3: TGTGCCAGCAGTGGACCGGGACTAACAAACACCGGGGAGCTGTTTTTT. The J gene is TRBJ2-2, the V gene TRBV6-6; 7 nucleotides match TRBD2. The CDR3 is made up of 16 amino acids. J gave up 2 bases and V 5 bases, and 8 bases lay outside the gene matches. CDR1 is MNHNY and CDR2 is SVGAGI in the germline V gene (reference sequence).

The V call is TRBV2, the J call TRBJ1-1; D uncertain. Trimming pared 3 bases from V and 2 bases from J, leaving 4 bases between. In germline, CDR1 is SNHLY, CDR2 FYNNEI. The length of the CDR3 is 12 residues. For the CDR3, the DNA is TGTGCCAGCAGTGACCAAAACACTGAAGCTTTCTTT. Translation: CASSDQNTEAFF.

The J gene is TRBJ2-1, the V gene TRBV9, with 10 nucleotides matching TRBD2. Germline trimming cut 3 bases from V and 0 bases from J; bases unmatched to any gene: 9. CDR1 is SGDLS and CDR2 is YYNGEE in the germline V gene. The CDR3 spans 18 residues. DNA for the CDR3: TGTGCCAGCAGCGCCTCGTCGAGCGGGGGGGGCTCCTACAATGAGCAGTTCTTC. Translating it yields CASSASSSGGGSYNEQFF.

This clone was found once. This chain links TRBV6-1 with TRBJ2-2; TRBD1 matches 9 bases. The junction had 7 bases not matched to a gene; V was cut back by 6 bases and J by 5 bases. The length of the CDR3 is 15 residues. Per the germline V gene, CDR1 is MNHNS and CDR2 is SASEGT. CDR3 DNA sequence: TGTGCCAGCAGAGCGGGACAGGGAGAAACCGGGGAGCTGTTTTTT. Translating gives CASRAGQGETGELFF.

In DNA, the CDR3 is TGTGCGACCGGGGCAGGGGGAACGCAGTATTTT. Translation gives CATGAGGTQYF. This sequence joins TRBV9 and TRBJ2-3; 7 positions agree with TRBD1. The CDR3 extends over 11 amino acids. Per germline, CDR1 SGDLS and CDR2 YYNGEE.

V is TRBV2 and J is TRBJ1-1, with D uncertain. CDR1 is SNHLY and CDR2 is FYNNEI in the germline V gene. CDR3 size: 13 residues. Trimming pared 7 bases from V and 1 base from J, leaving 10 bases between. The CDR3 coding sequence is TGTGCCAGCACCTCACTGCCGAACACTGAAGCTTTCTTT. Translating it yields CASTSLPNTEAFF.

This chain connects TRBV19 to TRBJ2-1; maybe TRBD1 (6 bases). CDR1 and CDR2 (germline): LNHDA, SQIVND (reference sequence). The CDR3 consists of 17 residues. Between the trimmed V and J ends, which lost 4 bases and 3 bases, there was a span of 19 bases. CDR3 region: CASSTSVGGRVYNEQFF. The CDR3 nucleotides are TGTGCCAGTAGTACCAGCGTAGGGGGAAGGGTCTACAATGAGCAGTTCTTC. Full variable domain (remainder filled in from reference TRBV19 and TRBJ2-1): DGGITQSPKYLFRKEGQNVTLSCEQNLNHDAMYWYRQDPGQGLRLIYYSQIVNDFQKGDIAEGYSVSREKKESFPLTVTSAQKNPTAFYLCASSTSVGGRVYNEQFFGPGTRLTVL.